Listed below are T cell receptor beta chains from one sample, sequenced in a study of blood T cell repertoires in COVID-19. Here immunoSEQ multiplex PCR was the method, and the copy in TCRdb shows in-frame clones only, minus some. Of roughly 59,000 clones in the sample, around four fifths were seen once. The specimen sequenced was peripheral blood. All receptors derive from a woman aged 45-65 years with active or convalescent COVID-19. Both conserved end residues are part of each CDR3. Fields, in order: clone size, J gene, CDR3 length, V gene, D gene, CDR3 protein, CDR3 DNA. D genes are given only for firm matches. Not all rows give a size; the values are once, few, many and, for expanded clones, a class.

size: -
J: TRBJ1-2
length: 12
V: TRBV6-1
D: -
CDR3: CASSEDSYGYTF
DNA: TGTGCCAGCAGTGAAGACAGCTATGGCTACACCTTC

size: once
J: TRBJ1-1
length: 13
V: TRBV25-1
D: TRBD1
CDR3: CASSDEGAAEAFF
DNA: TGTGCCAGCAGTGACGAGGGGGCTGCTGAAGCTTTCTTT

size: -
J: TRBJ2-7
length: 13
V: TRBV5-1
D: -
CDR3: CASSLSASYEQYF
DNA: TGCGCCAGCAGCTTGAGCGCATCCTACGAGCAGTACTTC

size: -
J: TRBJ2-1
length: 19
V: TRBV5-6
D: TRBD2
CDR3: CASSLWLAGYLSSYNEQFF
DNA: TGTGCCAGCAGCTTGTGGCTAGCGGGATACCTCAGCTCCTACAATGAGCAGTTCTTC

size: once
J: TRBJ2-7
length: 13
V: TRBV6-1
D: -
CDR3: CASSERAIYEQYF
DNA: TGTGCCAGCAGTGAGCGGGCGATCTACGAGCAGTACTTC

size: -
J: TRBJ1-4
length: 15
V: TRBV4-3
D: -
CDR3: CASSPLGRVDEKLFF
DNA: TGCGCCAGCAGCCCTTTAGGGAGGGTTGATGAAAAACTGTTTTTT

size: medium-sized
J: TRBJ2-1
length: 15
V: TRBV27
D: -
CDR3: CASSSDYPLYNEQFF
DNA: TGTGCCAGCAGTTCGGACTATCCCTTGTACAATGAGCAGTTCTTC

size: few
J: TRBJ1-6
length: 16
V: TRBV23-1
D: TRBD1
CDR3: CASSQPGTGYNSPLHF
DNA: TGCGCCAGCAGTCAACCCGGGACAGGCTATAATTCACCCCTCCACTTT

size: -
J: TRBJ2-7
length: 15
V: TRBV5-4
D: TRBD2
CDR3: CASSGGLAESYEQYF
DNA: TGTGCCAGCAGCGGGGGACTAGCGGAATCCTACGAGCAGTACTTC

size: -
J: TRBJ1-1
length: 13
V: TRBV7-3
D: -
CDR3: CASSLDSNTEAFF
DNA: TGTGCCAGCAGCTTAGACAGTAACACTGAAGCTTTCTTT

size: -
J: TRBJ2-2
length: 17
V: TRBV19
D: -
CDR3: CASSPWIDTLFTGELFF
DNA: TGTGCCAGTAGTCCGTGGATAGACACACTGTTCACCGGGGAGCTGTTTTTT

size: -
J: TRBJ2-3
length: 16
V: TRBV6-1
D: -
CDR3: CASSEAGRGGTDTQYF
DNA: TGTGCCAGCAGTGAAGCTGGCAGGGGAGGCACAGATACGCAGTATTTT

size: -
J: TRBJ1-5
length: 16
V: TRBV19
D: -
CDR3: CASSIDEPTSVQPQHF
DNA: TGTGCCAGTAGTATAGATGAACCGACTAGCGTTCAGCCCCAGCATTTT

size: -
J: TRBJ1-6
length: 14
V: TRBV25-1
D: TRBD1
CDR3: CASSAPRGVSPLHF
DNA: TGTGCCAGCAGTGCTCCCAGGGGGGTCTCACCCCTCCACTTT

size: once
J: TRBJ1-2
length: 13
V: TRBV27
D: -
CDR3: CASSFRGAGGYTF
DNA: TGTGCCAGCAGTTTCCGGGGGGCGGGTGGCTACACCTTC

size: -
J: TRBJ2-2
length: 18
V: TRBV19
D: -
CDR3: CASSIPWSAGTNTGELFF
DNA: TGTGCCAGTAGTATCCCGTGGTCCGCGGGAACGAACACCGGGGAGCTGTTTTTT

size: -
J: TRBJ2-1
length: 14
V: TRBV11-3
D: TRBD2
CDR3: CASSFLAGVGEQFF
DNA: TGTGCCAGCAGCTTCCTAGCGGGAGTCGGCGAGCAGTTCTTC

size: many
J: TRBJ1-2
length: 13
V: TRBV5-1
D: -
CDR3: CASSLAGSYGYTF
DNA: TGCGCCAGCAGCTTGGCCGGGTCCTATGGCTACACCTTC

size: -
J: TRBJ1-2
length: 15
V: TRBV18
D: TRBD1
CDR3: CASSLPGTGMDGYTF
DNA: TGTGCCAGCTCACTACCCGGGACAGGGATGGATGGCTACACCTTC

size: -
J: TRBJ1-1
length: 13
V: TRBV6-2/TRBV6-3
D: -
CDR3: CASSPVKNTEAFF
DNA: TGTGCCAGCAGCCCTGTTAAAAACACTGAAGCTTTCTTT

size: -
J: TRBJ2-1
length: 15
V: TRBV15
D: -
CDR3: CATSRDSGSFREQFF
DNA: TGTGCCACCAGCAGAGATTCGGGTAGCTTCCGGGAGCAGTTCTTC

size: once
J: TRBJ1-2
length: 14
V: TRBV6-1
D: TRBD1
CDR3: CASSEAPQGDGYTF
DNA: TGTGCCAGCAGTGAAGCGCCCCAGGGGGATGGCTACACCTTC

size: few
J: TRBJ1-2
length: 14
V: TRBV6-5
D: -
CDR3: CASSYSGALGGYTF
DNA: TGTGCCAGCAGTTACTCGGGGGCTCTGGGCGGCTACACCTTC

size: -
J: TRBJ2-1
length: 11
V: TRBV20-1
D: -
CDR3: CSALLSWGQFF
DNA: TGCAGTGCACTGCTATCTTGGGGCCAGTTCTTC

size: many
J: TRBJ2-3
length: 14
V: TRBV5-1
D: -
CDR3: CASSRRSGTDTQYF
DNA: TGCGCCAGCAGCCGCCGGAGTGGCACAGATACGCAGTATTTT

size: -
J: TRBJ2-1
length: 10
V: TRBV7-9
D: -
CDR3: CASSPDEQFF
DNA: TGTGCCAGCAGCCCCGATGAGCAGTTCTTC

size: -
J: TRBJ2-1
length: 16
V: TRBV9
D: -
CDR3: CASSASWGRSYNEQFF
DNA: TGTGCCAGCAGCGCATCCTGGGGGCGGAGCTACAATGAGCAGTTCTTC

size: -
J: TRBJ1-6
length: 11
V: TRBV20-1
D: -
CDR3: CSARSDSALHF
DNA: TGCAGTGCTAGATCCGATTCGGCCCTCCACTTT

size: -
J: TRBJ2-2
length: 14
V: TRBV5-5
D: -
CDR3: CASTIQGNTGELFF
DNA: TGTGCCAGCACCATACAGGGGAACACCGGGGAGCTGTTTTTT

size: -
J: TRBJ2-1
length: 14
V: TRBV6-4
D: TRBD1
CDR3: CASSTGQGAYEQFF
DNA: TGTGCCAGCAGTACGGGACAGGGGGCCTATGAGCAGTTCTTC

size: -
J: TRBJ1-4
length: 13
V: TRBV19
D: TRBD1
CDR3: CATKGASNEKLFF
DNA: TGTGCCACCAAGGGGGCGTCTAATGAAAAACTGTTTTTT

size: once
J: TRBJ2-2
length: 14
V: TRBV6-5
D: -
CDR3: CASRREWNTGELFF
DNA: TGTGCCAGCCGCCGGGAGTGGAACACCGGGGAGCTGTTTTTT

size: -
J: TRBJ1-3
length: 15
V: TRBV27
D: TRBD1
CDR3: CASKTVQGGGNTIYF
DNA: TGTGCCAGCAAGACCGTACAGGGGGGCGGAAACACCATATATTTT

size: -
J: TRBJ2-7
length: 14
V: TRBV5-6
D: -
CDR3: CASSLGPGSYEQYF
DNA: TGTGCCAGCAGCTTGGGGCCGGGCTCCTACGAGCAGTACTTC

size: -
J: TRBJ2-7
length: 16
V: TRBV6-5
D: TRBD1
CDR3: CASSYSRDRGNGEQYF
DNA: TGTGCCAGCAGTTACTCGAGGGACAGGGGGAACGGCGAGCAGTACTTC

size: -
J: TRBJ2-7
length: 15
V: TRBV7-2
D: TRBD2
CDR3: CASRGGLAGTYEQYF
DNA: TGTGCCAGCAGGGGGGGACTAGCGGGGACCTACGAGCAGTACTTC

size: medium-sized
J: TRBJ2-1
length: 16
V: TRBV6-2/TRBV6-3
D: -
CDR3: CASSYLSGTRDNEQFF
DNA: TGTGCCAGCAGTTACCTCTCAGGTACCAGGGACAATGAGCAGTTCTTC

size: -
J: TRBJ2-1
length: 15
V: TRBV5-1
D: TRBD2
CDR3: CASSLSGGPYNEQFF
DNA: TGCGCCAGCAGCTTGTCGGGAGGGCCCTACAATGAGCAGTTCTTC

size: -
J: TRBJ1-5
length: 13
V: TRBV29-1
D: TRBD1
CDR3: CSVSQGANQPQHF
DNA: TGCAGCGTCTCACAGGGGGCCAATCAGCCCCAGCATTTT

size: -
J: TRBJ2-7
length: 20
V: TRBV23-1
D: TRBD1
CDR3: CASSPDRGHCIFPSSYEQYF
DNA: TGCGCCAGCAGTCCGGACAGGGGTCACTGTATTTTTCCAAGCTCCTACGAGCAGTACTTC

size: -
J: TRBJ1-3
length: 15
V: TRBV6-2/TRBV6-3
D: TRBD1
CDR3: CASSLTGEPGNTIYF
DNA: TGTGCCAGCAGTTTGACAGGGGAGCCTGGAAACACCATATATTTT

size: -
J: TRBJ2-1
length: 12
V: TRBV2
D: -
CDR3: CASSGTRGEQFF
DNA: TGTGCCAGCAGCGGAACCCGCGGTGAGCAGTTCTTC

size: -
J: TRBJ1-2
length: 12
V: TRBV30
D: TRBD1
CDR3: CAGTGSGYGYTF
DNA: TGTGCCGGGACAGGATCCGGCTATGGCTACACCTTC

size: -
J: TRBJ2-1
length: 15
V: TRBV6-2/TRBV6-3
D: TRBD2
CDR3: CASSYGLAVDNEQFF
DNA: TGTGCCAGCAGTTACGGACTAGCGGTAGACAATGAGCAGTTCTTC

size: -
J: TRBJ1-2
length: 13
V: TRBV12-3/TRBV12-4
D: -
CDR3: CASSLGAGHGYTF
DNA: TGTGCCAGCAGTTTAGGGGCGGGCCATGGCTACACCTTC

size: -
J: TRBJ2-7
length: 15
V: TRBV15
D: -
CDR3: CATSRDGRDIDEQYF
DNA: TGTGCCACCAGCAGAGATGGCAGGGACATCGACGAGCAGTACTTC

size: -
J: TRBJ2-7
length: 15
V: TRBV19
D: TRBD1
CDR3: CASSPRTGGAREQYF
DNA: TGTGCCAGTAGTCCCAGGACAGGGGGGGCTCGGGAGCAGTACTTC

size: -
J: TRBJ2-6
length: 15
V: TRBV6-2/TRBV6-3
D: TRBD1
CDR3: CASSGTGAGANVLTF
DNA: TGTGCCAGCAGTGGGACAGGGGCTGGGGCCAACGTCCTGACTTTC

size: -
J: TRBJ2-5
length: 15
V: TRBV24-1
D: -
CDR3: CATSDFSAVPETQYF
DNA: TGTGCCACCAGTGATTTTAGCGCTGTACCCGAGACCCAGTACTTC

size: -
J: TRBJ2-1
length: 16
V: TRBV30
D: -
CDR3: CAWSVSHLTSYNEQFF
DNA: TGTGCCTGGAGTGTAAGTCACCTAACTTCCTACAATGAGCAGTTCTTC